This entry lists 31 T cell receptor beta chains sequenced from one sample in a study of blood T cell repertoires in COVID-19. Using immunoSEQ multiplex PCR, the repertoire was profiled, and TCRdb retains in-frame clones only, with some absent. The table includes roughly 200,000 clones, around 85% detected once. The sample comprised PBMCs or T cells enriched from blood (not recorded which). Source of these receptors: a man aged 35 to 55 who had recovered from COVID-19.

For this clone: Other DNA sequences of this sample code for an identical CDR3. The chain couples TRBV3-1 (or the pseudogene TRBV3-2) to TRBJ1-5; D unclear. Germline V CDR1 and CDR2: LGHDT, YNNKEL (reference sequence). V was shortened by 0 bases and J by 4 bases, with 4 bases between the two germline ends. This CDR3 contains 13 residues. The CDR3 sequence is CASSQDLNQPQHF. The DNA for the CDR3 is TGTGCCAGCAGCCAAGATTTAAATCAGCCCCAGCATTTT.

The gene calls are TRBV4-2 and TRBJ2-7; 7 positions agree with TRBD2. The trim removed 3 bases at V and 2 bases at J, leaving 19 bases unmatched. The CDR3 has 19 residues. Germline V gene sequence: CDR1 LGHNA, CDR2 YNFKEQ. CDR3 residues: CASSHFSGGSGPLTYEQYF. The DNA of the CDR3 is TGTGCCAGCAGCCATTTTTCGGGAGGTAGCGGGCCTTTAACCTACGAGCAGTACTTC.

The rearrangement joins TRBV18 to TRBJ2-7; the D gene is possibly TRBD2 (5 bases). This CDR3 comprises 15 residues. In germline, CDR1 is KGHSH, CDR2 LQKENI. The V end was cut by 5 bases, the J end by 4 bases, with 18 bases between. The CDR3 loop is CASSYNSEGSYEQYF. The CDR3, as DNA: TGTGCCAGCTCATATAATAGCGAGGGTTCGTACGAGCAGTACTTC.

CDR3 amino acids: CSASRTSVGNEQFF. Written as DNA, the CDR3 is TGCAGTGCTAGTCGGACTAGCGTAGGAAATGAGCAGTTCTTC. The chain carries TRBV20-1 and TRBJ2-1; the match to TRBD2 covers 9 bases. The trim removed 3 bases at V and 7 bases at J, leaving 7 bases unmatched. The length of the CDR3 is 14 residues. Germline CDR1 reads DFQATT; CDR2 reads SNEGSKA (reference sequence).

The chain combines TRBV28 with TRBJ1-6; the D gene is possibly TRBD1 (5 bases). CDR1 is MDHEN and CDR2 is SYDVKM in the germline V gene. V was cut by 2 bases and J by 10 bases, with 18 bases left in between. The CDR3 has 16 amino acids. The CDR3 coding sequence is TGTGCCAGCAGTTTACCAGGGTCACCGAAGAGGTCACCCCTCCACTTT. Its protein is CASSLPGSPKRSPLHF.

J is TRBJ2-7 and V is TRBV27, with 7 bases identical to TRBD2. In germline, CDR1 is MNHEY, CDR2 SMNVEV (reference sequence). With 3 bases clipped from V and 7 bases from J, the junction kept 6 bases outside the gene matches. CDR3 length equals 13 residues. The chain's CDR3 is CASSLRGTEEQYF. CDR3 sequence (DNA): TGTGCCAGCAGTTTGCGGGGGACGGAGGAGCAGTACTTC.

The chain employs TRBV7-9 and TRBJ2-6; D is unclear. V lost 4 bases, J lost 1 base, and 8 bases lay in between. Germline CDR1 and CDR2: SEHNR and FQNEAQ (reference sequence). The CDR3 covers 15 residues. The CDR3 bases are TGTGCCAGCAGCTGGGCAGGATCTGGGGCCAACGTCCTGACTTTC. It yields the protein CASSWAGSGANVLTF.

The chain combines TRBV27 with TRBJ2-7; the match to TRBD1 covers 9 bases. J gave up 4 bases and V 4 bases, and 11 bases lay outside the gene matches. Germline CDR1 reads MNHEY; CDR2 reads SMNVEV (reference sequence). The CDR3 length is 16 residues. Here the CDR3 DNA reads TGTGCCAGCAGTTCCGCTGCAACAGGGGGCGCATACGAGCAGTACTTC. Translation gives CASSSAATGGAYEQYF.

The chain carries TRBV4-2 and TRBJ1-1; 7 bases fit TRBD1. The CDR3 is made up of 15 amino acids. Trimming removed 2 bases from V and 3 bases from J; junction bases left unmatched: 6. CDR1 and CDR2 (germline): LGHNA, YNFKEQ. CDR3: CASSQPDRVHTEAFF. The DNA for the CDR3 is TGTGCCAGCAGCCAACCTGACAGGGTGCACACTGAAGCTTTCTTT.

The chain has TRBV6-1 and TRBJ2-4; TRBD2 is a possible D gene (6 bases). There are 15 residues in the CDR3. Trimming pared 3 bases from V and 7 bases from J, leaving 16 bases between. Germline loops: CDR1 MNHNS, CDR2 SASEGT. The CDR3 here is CASSDEGRLGNIQYF. The CDR3, as DNA: TGTGCCAGCAGTGATGAGGGGAGGCTGGGGAACATTCAGTACTTC.

Remarks on this clone: Within the sample, other DNA sequences also encode this same CDR3. This chain uses TRBV7-2 with TRBJ2-7; perhaps TRBD1 as D (5 bases). This CDR3 is built from 14 residues. Trimming left V 5 bases short and J 0 bases short, with 11 bases between. The V gene's germline CDR1 is SGHTA and CDR2 FQGNSA. CDR3 sequence reads: CASSPTVGSYEQYF. The CDR3 DNA reads TGTGCCAGCAGCCCGACAGTCGGCTCCTACGAGCAGTACTTC.

This chain joins TRBV5-1 and TRBJ1-1; TRBD1 is a possible D gene (5 bases). This CDR3 comprises 14 residues. CDR1 and CDR2 from the germline V gene are SGHRS and YFSETQ. With 0 bases removed from V and 1 base from J, the gap between germline ends came to 7 bases. CDR3 amino acids: CASSLARENTEAFF. CDR3 bases: TGCGCCAGCAGCTTGGCCAGGGAGAACACTGAAGCTTTCTTT. Full variable domain (missing parts from reference TRBV5-1 and TRBJ1-1): KAGVTQTPRYLIKTRGQQVTLSCSPISGHRSVSWYQQTPGQGLQFLFEYFSETQRNKGNFPGRFSGRQFSNSRSEMNVSTLELGDSALYLCASSLARENTEAFFGQGTRLTVV.

The rearrangement uses TRBV19 and TRBJ1-5, with 8 bases lining up with TRBD1. CDR3 length: 16 residues. J lost 3 bases, V lost 2 bases, and 6 bases had no gene match. CDR1 is LNHDA, CDR2 SQIVND, per germline (reference sequence). CDR3 protein: CASSIPDRGYNQPQHF. The CDR3 DNA follows: TGTGCCAGTAGTATACCAGACAGGGGCTACAATCAGCCCCAGCATTTT. Full variable domain (outside the CDR3, taken from reference TRBV19 and TRBJ1-5): DGGITQSPKYLFRKEGQNVTLSCEQNLNHDAMYWYRQDPGQGLRLIYYSQIVNDFQKGDIAEGYSVSREKKESFPLTVTSAQKNPTAFYLCASSIPDRGYNQPQHFGDGTRLSIL.

V and J are TRBV20-1 and TRBJ2-7, with 7 bases lining up with TRBD1. The CDR3 covers 11 residues. V was clipped by 7 bases and J by 5 bases; unmatched bases: 5. The germline gives CDR1 DFQATT, CDR2 SNEGSKA (reference sequence). CDR3 protein: CSVKGAHEQYF. Written as DNA, the CDR3 is TGCAGTGTAAAGGGGGCGCACGAGCAGTACTTC.

This chain connects TRBV11-1 to TRBJ2-1, with D tentatively TRBD2 (5 bases). This CDR3 is 14 amino acids long. Trimming removed 6 bases at V and 4 bases at J, with 13 bases between. Germline V lookup: CDR1 SGHAT, CDR2 FQDESV (reference sequence). CDR3 nucleotides: TGTGCCAGCAGACCCCGGACTGGTTACAATGAGCAGTTCTTC. Translating it yields CASRPRTGYNEQFF.

This sequence joins TRBV5-1 and TRBJ2-1; the D gene is possibly TRBD1 (7 bases). Trimming stripped 7 bases from V and 8 bases from J, with 16 bases between. Germline V gene sequence: CDR1 SGHRS, CDR2 YFSETQ. This CDR3 has 13 residues. The CDR3 here is CASGGTVADEQFF. The CDR3 region has the DNA TGCGCCAGCGGCGGGACAGTGGCCGATGAGCAGTTCTTC.

The sample holds a few counts of this clone. This chain links TRBV7-6 with TRBJ2-3, with 10 bases lining up with TRBD2. The CDR3 spans 15 residues. J gave up 4 bases and V 5 bases, and 6 bases lay outside the gene matches. Germline values: CDR1 SGHVS, CDR2 FNYEAQ. CDR3 in amino acids: CASSGQAGGPDTQYF. CDR3 bases: TGTGCCAGCAGCGGTCAAGCGGGAGGGCCAGATACGCAGTATTTT.

The rearrangement uses TRBV5-4 and TRBJ2-6, with 13 bases aligning to TRBD2. With 0 bases clipped from V and 3 bases from J, the junction kept 9 bases outside the gene matches. Germline V gives CDR1 SGHNT, CDR2 YYREEE (reference sequence). The CDR3 totals 20 residues. The CDR3 nucleotides are TGTGCCAGCAGCTTGGGCGGAAGGACTAGCGGGAGCGGTGGGGCCAACGTCCTGACTTTC. Its protein is CASSLGGRTSGSGGANVLTF. Full variable domain (missing parts from reference TRBV5-4 and TRBJ2-6): ETGVTQSPTHLIKTRGQQVTLRCSSQSGHNTVSWYQQALGQGPQFIFQYYREEENGRGNFPPRFSGLQFPNYSSELNVNALELDDSALYLCASSLGGRTSGSGGANVLTFGAGSRLTVL.

This chain links TRBV2 with TRBJ2-7, with D perhaps TRBD1 (5 bases). Deletions cut 7 bases from V and 6 bases from J, with 22 bases between. The germline CDR1 and CDR2 sequences are SNHLY and FYNNEI. This CDR3 comprises 15 residues. CDR3 region: CASNVVGPAAGEQYF. In DNA form, the CDR3 reads TGTGCCAGCAACGTCGTGGGGCCCGCCGCCGGCGAGCAGTACTTC.

Notes on this clone: Germline and junction disagree at one end, which may indicate a read error. The V gene is TRBV28, the J gene TRBJ2-1; unclear D gene. The germline V gene has CDR1 MDHEN and CDR2 SYDVKM. This CDR3 contains 13 residues. The CDR3 loop is CASSLASSNEQFF. The CDR3 bases are TGTGCCAGCAGTTTAGCGTCCTCCAATGAGCAGTTCTTC.

The V and J genes are TRBV6-1 and TRBJ1-3; D uncertain. The CDR3 has 16 residues. The V end lost 2 bases, the J end lost 3 bases, and 14 bases lay between the germline ends. Per germline, CDR1 MNHNS and CDR2 SASEGT. The CDR3 reads CASSEYQALSGNTIYF. The DNA of the CDR3 is TGTGCCAGCAGTGAATACCAGGCCCTCAGTGGAAACACCATATATTTT.

V is TRBV5-4 and J is TRBJ2-5; D perhaps matches TRBD1 (6 bases). The CDR3 has 12 amino acids. Germline CDR1 is SGHNT and CDR2 is YYREEE (reference sequence). V was trimmed by 2 bases and J by 4 bases, leaving 6 bases between them. DNA of the CDR3: TGTGCCAGCAGCTTCAGGGGAGAGACCCAGTACTTC. It is translated as CASSFRGETQYF.

Concerning this clone itself: Other DNA variants within this sample encode the same CDR3. The genes are TRBV9 and TRBJ2-1; 9 nucleotides match TRBD2. Trimming removed 3 bases from V and 13 bases from J; junction bases left unmatched: 8. CDR1 SGDLS and CDR2 YYNGEE come from the germline V gene. CDR3 length: 13 amino acids. The CDR3 DNA reads as TGTGCCAGCAGCGGGACTAGCGTACTTGAACAGTTCTTC. This translates into CASSGTSVLEQFF. The full variable domain, completed using reference TRBV9 and TRBJ2-1, is DSGVTQTPKHLITATGQRVTLRCSPRSGDLSVYWYQQSLDQGLQFLIQYYNGEERAKGNILERFSAQQFPDLHSELNLSSLELGDSALYFCASSGTSVLEQFFGPGTRLTVL.

The chain links TRBV28 to TRBJ2-7, with TRBD2 matching over 11 bases. This CDR3 has 17 residues. CDR1 MDHEN and CDR2 SYDVKM come from the germline V gene. V trimming: 6 bases; J trimming: 5 bases; junction bases outside the gene matches: 15. In DNA, the CDR3 is TGTGCCAGCAGACCCCCTATTAGCGGGAGGGCCCCCAACGAGCAGTACTTC. As protein: CASRPPISGRAPNEQYF.

The chain couples TRBV5-1 to TRBJ2-7; 15 bases fit TRBD2. Germline CDR1 and CDR2: SGHRS and YFSETQ. The V gene end was trimmed by 3 bases and the J gene end by 1 base; junction bases not matched to a gene: 2. This CDR3 has 16 amino acids. The CDR3 spells CASSWGLAGGSYEQYF. Written as DNA, the CDR3 is TGCGCCAGCAGCTGGGGACTAGCGGGAGGATCCTACGAGCAGTACTTC.

The chain is built from TRBV3-1 (or the pseudogene TRBV3-2) and TRBJ1-2; 10 bases line up with TRBD1. The CDR3 sequence is 13 residues long. The trim removed 9 bases at V and 7 bases at J, leaving 8 bases unmatched. The germline CDR1 and CDR2 sequences are LGHDT and YNNKEL (reference sequence). This CDR3 is CASSGTGALGYTF. The CDR3 DNA reads TGTGCCAGTTCCGGGACAGGGGCCCTTGGCTACACCTTC.

This sequence joins TRBV28 and TRBJ1-3; 7 nucleotides line up with TRBD1. CDR1 and CDR2 (germline): MDHEN, SYDVKM. The CDR3 spans 16 residues. With 5 bases clipped from V and 0 bases from J, the junction kept 7 bases outside the gene matches. CDR3 region: CASSPSDRVSGNTIYF. The CDR3 DNA reads TGTGCCAGCAGTCCATCCGACAGGGTCTCTGGAAACACCATATATTTT.

The chain employs TRBV19 and TRBJ1-1; 7 nucleotides line up with TRBD1. Germline trimming cut 6 bases from V and 1 base from J; bases unmatched to any gene: 2. Per germline, CDR1 LNHDA and CDR2 SQIVND (reference sequence). The CDR3 is 13 residues long. CDR3: CASRWDRNTEAFF. CDR3 sequence (DNA): TGTGCCAGTAGATGGGACAGGAACACTGAAGCTTTCTTT.

The chain links TRBV6-2 or TRBV6-3 to TRBJ2-2; the D gene is possibly TRBD1 (6 bases). Trimming pared 5 bases from V and 0 bases from J, leaving 13 bases between. This CDR3 is built from 16 residues. CDR1 and CDR2 (germline): MNHEY, SVGEGT. CDR3 bases: TGTGCCAGCAGTCGACCAGGGGTATCGAACACCGGGGAGCTGTTTTTT. This translates into CASSRPGVSNTGELFF.

The rearrangement joins TRBV19 to TRBJ2-2; D unclear. Germline V CDR1 and CDR2: LNHDA, SQIVND (reference sequence). The CDR3 loop spans 14 amino acids. V was trimmed by 5 bases and J by 1 base, leaving 8 bases between them. This CDR3 is CASSVLKNTGELFF. DNA for the CDR3: TGTGCCAGTAGTGTACTCAAGAACACCGGGGAGCTGTTTTTT. The variable domain in full, with the rest retrieved from reference TRBV19 and TRBJ2-2, is DGGITQSPKYLFRKEGQNVTLSCEQNLNHDAMYWYRQDPGQGLRLIYYSQIVNDFQKGDIAEGYSVSREKKESFPLTVTSAQKNPTAFYLCASSVLKNTGELFFGEGSRLTVL.

The table lists this clone with a count of one. V is TRBV5-1 and J is TRBJ2-3; 12 bases agree with TRBD2. CDR1 SGHRS and CDR2 YFSETQ come from the germline V gene. The CDR3 consists of 18 residues. Trimming took 0 bases from V and 2 from J; bases not matched to a gene: 7. The CDR3 region is CASSLDRASGRVTDTQYF. The CDR3 nucleotides are TGCGCCAGCAGCTTGGATCGTGCTAGCGGGAGGGTCACAGATACGCAGTATTTT.